These T cell receptor beta chains were read from a single sample in a study of identical twins. TCRdb ran MiXCR on the 5' RACE reads and lists one entry per CDR3 protein. This table has 500,000 to 650,000 distinct CDR3 sequences, around 7.4% appearing once. These records were also assigned to another study, of yellow fever vaccine responses in identical twins.

The sample consisted of PBMCs. Every receptor here comes from a woman aged 18-35 years in good health. Each CDR3 is given with its conserved first and last residue. The D gene is left open where the match is weak. Only some rows state a clone size, as once, few, many or a class for expanded clones.

V gene: TRBV7-6; clone size: few; J gene: TRBJ1-5; D gene: -; CDR3 protein: CASSFGEGVGPQHF; CDR3 DNA: TGTGCCAGCAGCTTCGGGGAGGGGGTCGGGCCCCAGCATTTT
V gene: TRBV11-2; clone size: few; J gene: TRBJ2-3; D gene: -; CDR3 protein: CASSLGWDSSYTQYF; CDR3 DNA: TGTGCCAGCAGCTTAGGTTGGGACTCCTCTTATACGCAGTATTTT
V gene: TRBV7-9; clone size: few; J gene: TRBJ2-5; D gene: -; CDR3 protein: CASSLGIRLAFQETQYF; CDR3 DNA: TGTGCCAGCAGCTTAGGAATTCGGCTCGCGTTCCAAGAGACCCAGTACTTC
V gene: TRBV12-5; clone size: few; J gene: TRBJ1-2; D gene: -; CDR3 protein: CASGKDTDYGYTF; CDR3 DNA: TGTGCTAGTGGGAAGGACACGGACTATGGCTACACCTTC
V gene: TRBV27; clone size: many; J gene: TRBJ2-1; D gene: -; CDR3 protein: CASSLADSANFYNEQFF; CDR3 DNA: TGTGCCAGCAGTTTGGCGGACTCCGCTAATTTCTACAATGAGCAGTTCTTC
V gene: TRBV12-3/TRBV12-4; clone size: few; J gene: TRBJ2-5; D gene: -; CDR3 protein: CASTPSLGTQYF; CDR3 DNA: TGTGCCAGCACCCCGTCTCTGGGGACCCAGTACTTC
V gene: TRBV10-3; clone size: few; J gene: TRBJ2-7; D gene: -; CDR3 protein: CAIRAKGGSYEQYF; CDR3 DNA: TGTGCCATCAGAGCCAAGGGGGGAAGCTACGAGCAGTACTTC
V gene: TRBV7-8; clone size: many; J gene: TRBJ2-2; D gene: TRBD2; CDR3 protein: CASSLRGGYTGELFF; CDR3 DNA: TGTGCCAGCAGCCTGCGGGGGGGGTACACCGGGGAGCTGTTTTTT
V gene: TRBV6-1; clone size: many; J gene: TRBJ2-5; D gene: TRBD1; CDR3 protein: CASSEANRGFLETQYF; CDR3 DNA: TGTGCCAGCAGTGAAGCGAACAGGGGGTTTTTAGAGACCCAGTACTTC
V gene: TRBV3-1; clone size: many; J gene: TRBJ1-1; D gene: TRBD1; CDR3 protein: CASSPRTGSKNTEAFF; CDR3 DNA: TGTGCCAGCAGCCCTAGGACAGGGAGCAAAAACACTGAAGCTTTCTTT
V gene: TRBV4-1; clone size: many; J gene: TRBJ2-3; D gene: TRBD2; CDR3 protein: CASSRMPGTSGTDTQYF; CDR3 DNA: TGCGCCAGCAGCCGGATGCCTGGGACTAGCGGCACAGATACGCAGTATTTT
V gene: TRBV15; clone size: -; J gene: TRBJ2-2; D gene: -; CDR3 protein: CATSRDHPWGSGTGELFF; CDR3 DNA: TGTGCCACCAGCAGAGACCACCCGTGGGGAAGTGGCACCGGGGAGCTGTTTTTT
V gene: TRBV5-1; clone size: few; J gene: TRBJ2-1; D gene: TRBD2; CDR3 protein: CASSREPGLAIGQFF; CDR3 DNA: TGCGCCAGCAGCCGAGAACCGGGACTAGCGATTGGGCAGTTCTTC
V gene: TRBV25-1; clone size: few; J gene: TRBJ1-4; D gene: -; CDR3 protein: CASIPSGTTNEKLFF; CDR3 DNA: TGTGCCAGCATCCCTTCGGGTACAACTAATGAAAAACTGTTTTTT
V gene: TRBV3-1; clone size: -; J gene: TRBJ1-6; D gene: -; CDR3 protein: CASSEGGGVGSPLHF; CDR3 DNA: TGTGCCAGCAGTGAAGGAGGGGGGGTGGGTTCACCCCTCCACTTT
V gene: TRBV5-1; clone size: many; J gene: TRBJ2-1; D gene: -; CDR3 protein: CASSLASGETYNEQFF; CDR3 DNA: TGCGCCAGCAGCTTGGCGTCAGGGGAAACCTACAATGAGCAGTTCTTC
V gene: TRBV20-1; clone size: -; J gene: TRBJ2-7; D gene: -; CDR3 protein: CSARDPSGPLSYEQYF; CDR3 DNA: TGCAGTGCTAGAGATCCAAGCGGCCCTCTCTCCTACGAGCAGTACTTC
V gene: TRBV2; clone size: once; J gene: TRBJ2-7; D gene: TRBD2; CDR3 protein: CVSSEQSLAGGLEQYF; CDR3 DNA: TGTGTCAGCAGTGAACAGTCGCTAGCGGGAGGGCTCGAGCAGTACTTC